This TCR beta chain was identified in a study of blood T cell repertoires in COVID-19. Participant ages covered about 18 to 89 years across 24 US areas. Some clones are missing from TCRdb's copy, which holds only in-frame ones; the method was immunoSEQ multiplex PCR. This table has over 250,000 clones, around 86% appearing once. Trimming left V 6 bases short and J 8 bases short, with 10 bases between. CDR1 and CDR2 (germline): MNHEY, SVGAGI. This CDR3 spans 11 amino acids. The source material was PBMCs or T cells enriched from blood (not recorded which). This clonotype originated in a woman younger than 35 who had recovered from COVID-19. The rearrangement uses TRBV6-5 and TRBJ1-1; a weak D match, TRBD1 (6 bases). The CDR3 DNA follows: TGTGCCAGCAGGCGACAGGCGGAAGCTTTCTTT. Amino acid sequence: CASRRQAEAFF.